The 25 T cell receptor beta chains reported below all come from one sample, sequenced in a study of post-analysis software for immune sequencing data. These receptors have no identified antigens. The authors incorporated unique molecular identifiers into the TCR beta cDNA libraries. Using its own MiXCR run on the PCR reads, TCRdb lists one record per CDR3 protein. The table has fewer than 700,000 distinct CDR3 sequences, roughly 40% seen once. General study points: Among several TRBV segments more frequent in patients than controls were TRBV5-6, TRBV5-1 and TRBV20-1.

Sequenced sample: blood. The receptors originated from a girl aged 5 to 17 with multiple sclerosis.

This clonotype was seen only a few times. V gene TRBV5-1 combines with J gene TRBJ2-5; the D gene is possibly TRBD1 (6 bases). Trimming cost V 3 bases and J 2 bases, with 17 bases left between them. Germline lookup yields CDR1 SGHRS and CDR2 YFSETQ. The CDR3 loop spans 16 amino acids. The CDR3, as DNA: TGCGCCAGCAGCTCCTCGTTGACAGGACCACAAGAGACCCAGTACTTC. Amino acid sequence: CASSSSLTGPQETQYF.

The J gene is TRBJ1-1, the V gene TRBV12-3 or TRBV12-4, with D hard to call. Trimming removed 7 bases from V and 0 bases from J, with 15 bases in between. The CDR3 has 15 amino acids. The DNA for the CDR3 is TGTGCCAGCACCCTCAGGCACATCATGAACACTGAAGCTTTCTTT. Encoded protein: CASTLRHIMNTEAFF.

The V and J genes are TRBV4-1 and TRBJ1-2, with D perhaps TRBD1 (5 bases). V lost 4 bases and J lost 3, with 15 bases in between. CDR1 is MGHRA, CDR2 YSYEKL, per germline. CDR3 length: 15 amino acids. The CDR3 sequence is CASSPRDLADYGYTF. CDR3 nucleotides: TGCGCCAGCAGCCCCCGGGACTTAGCTGACTATGGCTACACCTTC.

In this sample, this clonotype turned up a few times. This chain connects TRBV12-3 or TRBV12-4 to TRBJ1-5; D is ambiguous. V shed 2 bases and J shed 7 bases, with 12 bases lying between them. The CDR3 is made up of 14 amino acids. CDR3 in amino acids: CASSLTVTQQPQHF. In nucleotides, the CDR3 is TGTGCCAGCAGTTTAACGGTCACTCAGCAGCCCCAGCATTTT.

The V and J genes are TRBV9 and TRBJ2-3, with 7 bases fitting TRBD1. Germline assignment: CDR1 SGDLS and CDR2 YYNGEE. The CDR3 contains 17 residues. With 4 bases clipped from V and 0 bases from J, the junction kept 11 bases outside the gene matches. In nucleotides, the CDR3 is TGTGCCAGCAGCCCCCGACCGTGGGGACAGAGCACAGATACGCAGTATTTT. As protein: CASSPRPWGQSTDTQYF.

V is TRBV6-4 and J is TRBJ2-6, with D unclear. CDR1 MRHNA and CDR2 SNTAGT come from the germline V gene. This CDR3 is 14 amino acids long. The germline V and J ends were trimmed by 2 bases and 2 bases, with 4 bases remaining between them. DNA for the CDR3: TGTGCCAGCAGTGACGAAGCTGGGGCCAACGTCCTGACTTTC. This gives the protein CASSDEAGANVLTF.

There are a few counts of this clonotype. CDR3 region: CSAKTGWSSYEQYF. The CDR3, as DNA: TGCAGTGCTAAGACAGGGTGGAGTTCCTACGAGCAGTACTTC. This chain connects TRBV20-1 to TRBJ2-7, with 7 positions matching TRBD1. Trimming cost V 4 bases and J 1 base; bases outside gene matches: 7. CDR1 and CDR2 (germline): DFQATT, SNEGSKA (reference sequence). The CDR3 runs to 14 residues.

The chain links TRBV20-1 to TRBJ2-3; 7 bases align to TRBD2. The germline V gene encodes CDR1 DFQATT and CDR2 SNEGSKA (reference sequence). The ends lost 0 bases at V and 2 bases at J; junction bases unmatched: 11. This CDR3 region has 17 residues. DNA for the CDR3: TGCAGTGCTAGAGATGGGACTCCAGCGGGGCTCACAGATACGCAGTATTTT. This translates into CSARDGTPAGLTDTQYF.

V gene TRBV6-4 combines with J gene TRBJ1-2; TRBD1 might be the D (5 bases). From germline, CDR1 is MRHNA and CDR2 SNTAGT. This CDR3 has 14 residues. The germline V and J ends were trimmed by 5 bases and 0 bases, with 10 bases remaining between them. CDR3 DNA sequence: TGTGCCAGCAGTACCCACAGGACTAACTATGGCTACACCTTC. Translation: CASSTHRTNYGYTF.

The chain combines TRBV29-1 with TRBJ2-7, with TRBD2 matching 8 bases. Per germline, CDR1 SQVTM and CDR2 ANQGSEA. Trimming at V came to 5 bases and at J to 3 bases, leaving 6 bases not matched to a gene. CDR3 length equals 13 residues. As DNA, the CDR3 is TGCAGCGTTAGCGGGAGTTTGGTCTACGAGCAGTACTTC. It is translated as CSVSGSLVYEQYF.

The chain couples TRBV10-3 to TRBJ2-3; TRBD1 aligns across 10 bases. CDR3 length: 14 amino acids. Germline V gene sequence: CDR1 ENHRY, CDR2 SYGVKD. V lost 7 bases to trimming and J lost 5 bases; unmatched junction nucleotides: 6. The CDR3 loop reads CAITGQGEEDTQYF. In DNA, the CDR3 is TGTGCCATCACCGGACAGGGGGAAGAAGATACGCAGTATTTT.

This clonotype was seen only a few times. The CDR3 coding sequence is TGCAGCGTTGAATACCCAGGGAACGAGCAGTACTTC. The encoded protein is CSVEYPGNEQYF. This chain links TRBV29-1 with TRBJ2-7; D may be TRBD1 (5 bases). The V and J ends lost 2 bases and 5 bases respectively, with 10 bases between them. The CDR3 extends over 12 amino acids. Germline V gene data show CDR1 as SQVTM and CDR2 as ANQGSEA.

The sample holds a few counts of this clonotype. V gene TRBV12-3 or TRBV12-4 combines with J gene TRBJ2-1; either TRBD1 or TRBD2 may fit D (8 bases each). V was trimmed by 4 bases and J by 2 bases, leaving 27 bases between them. The CDR3 runs to 20 residues. This CDR3 reads CASSSGRGPWREEPYNEQFF. The CDR3 coding sequence is TGTGCCAGCAGTTCGGGCAGGGGGCCGTGGCGGGAGGAACCCTACAATGAGCAGTTCTTC.

The chain links TRBV27 to TRBJ1-2; 9 bases agree with TRBD1. The ends lost 2 bases at V and 8 bases at J; junction bases unmatched: 9. Germline V gene lookup returns CDR1 MNHEY and CDR2 SMNVEV (reference sequence). The CDR3 is 15 amino acids. The CDR3 sequence: CASSLAGTGIKGYTF. DNA for the CDR3: TGTGCCAGCAGTTTAGCCGGGACAGGGATAAAGGGCTACACCTTC.

This clonotype was seen a few times. The chain is built from TRBV7-9 and TRBJ2-1; D gene ambiguous. Per the germline V gene, CDR1 is SEHNR and CDR2 is FQNEAQ (reference sequence). The CDR3 runs to 16 residues. The ends were cut back, 4 bases at V and 7 bases at J, with 20 bases in the middle. CDR3 in DNA: TGTGCCAGCAGCTCCGCGGTGGGGTCTCAAGTGAATGAGCAGTTCTTC. The encoded protein is CASSSAVGSQVNEQFF.

The chain employs TRBV5-1 and TRBJ2-2; no reliable D call. With 2 bases removed from V and 2 bases from J, the gap between germline ends came to 7 bases. From germline, CDR1 is SGHRS and CDR2 YFSETQ. The CDR3 runs to 14 residues. The CDR3 region is CASSFRRNTGELFF. CDR3 nucleotide sequence: TGCGCCAGCAGCTTTAGAAGAAACACCGGGGAGCTGTTTTTT.

The chain couples TRBV7-9 to TRBJ2-7; D remains unclear. Germline V gene lookup returns CDR1 SEHNR and CDR2 FQNEAQ (reference sequence). Trimming shortened V by 5 bases and J by 0 bases, and 14 bases separated the two germline ends. The CDR3 runs to 15 residues. The CDR3 coding sequence is TGTGCCAGCAGCGAGCCTCGGACCGCCTCCTACGAGCAGTACTTC. Amino acid sequence: CASSEPRTASYEQYF. The full variable domain, in which reference TRBV7-9 and TRBJ2-7 provide the parts outside the CDR3, is DTGVSQNPRHKITKRGQNVTFRCDPISEHNRLYWYRQTLGQGPEFLTYFQNEAQLEKSRLLSDRFSAERPKGSFSTLEIQRTEQGDSAMYLCASSEPRTASYEQYFGPGTRLTVT.

V usage is TRBV12-3 or TRBV12-4 and J usage is TRBJ1-1; D is possibly TRBD1 (6 bases). The CDR3 runs 15 residues. Trimming pared 5 bases from V and 1 base from J, leaving 14 bases between. This chain's CDR3 is CASSRHRAGNTEAFF. In nucleotides, the CDR3 is TGTGCCAGCAGTCGGCACAGGGCCGGGAACACTGAAGCTTTCTTT.

This chain links TRBV7-8 with TRBJ2-7; no reliable D call. Trimming shortened V by 1 base and J by 2 bases, and 12 bases separated the two germline ends. Germline CDR1 is SGHVS and CDR2 is FQNEAQ. The CDR3 consists of 15 residues. The CDR3 spells CASSLDVQQAYEQYF. The CDR3 nucleotides are TGTGCCAGCAGCTTAGATGTACAGCAGGCCTACGAGCAGTACTTC.

The J gene is TRBJ2-1, the V gene TRBV5-1; TRBD1 is a possible D gene (6 bases). The CDR3 spans 14 residues. Germline V lookup: CDR1 SGHRS, CDR2 YFSETQ. The ends were cut back, 4 bases at V and 6 bases at J, with 14 bases in the middle. CDR3 sequence (DNA): TGCGCCAGCAGCGCGGACAGCTTTGGCAATGAGCAGTTCTTC. The encoded protein is CASSADSFGNEQFF. Complete variable domain (other parts from reference TRBV5-1 and TRBJ2-1): KAGVTQTPRYLIKTRGQQVTLSCSPISGHRSVSWYQQTPGQGLQFLFEYFSETQRNKGNFPGRFSGRQFSNSRSEMNVSTLELGDSALYLCASSADSFGNEQFFGPGTRLTVL.

With respect to this clonotype: With a much larger clone just one base away, this may be a read error. The V gene is TRBV6-5, the J gene TRBJ2-4, with TRBD1 matching over 8 bases. The J call is doubtful: the DNA matches TRBJ2-7 better. This CDR3 is built from 14 residues. Looked up from germline, CDR1 is MNHEY and CDR2 is SVGAGI. Here the CDR3 reads CASSYRGLLVEQYF. The CDR3 bases are TGTGCCAGCAGCTACAGGGGGTTATTAGTCGAGCAGTACTTC.

The count of this clonotype is one. V gene TRBV12-3 or TRBV12-4 combines with J gene TRBJ1-5; tentatively, D is TRBD1 (6 bases). The CDR3 is 14 residues long. Trimming cost V 5 bases and J 7 bases, with 15 bases left between them. As DNA, the CDR3 is TGTGCCAGCAGTCCAGGGGCCCCAGGGCAGCCCCAGCATTTT. It yields the protein CASSPGAPGQPQHF.

V gene TRBV3-1 combines with J gene TRBJ1-3, with a weak D call TRBD1 (5 bases). V dropped 0 bases and J dropped 1 base, with 10 bases sitting between them. The CDR3 extends over 16 amino acids. The germline V gene has CDR1 LGHDT and CDR2 YNNKEL (reference sequence). CDR3 coding DNA: TGTGCCAGCAGCCAAGACCAGGGCCTATCTGGAAACACCATATATTTT. Its protein product is CASSQDQGLSGNTIYF.

V gene TRBV4-1 combines with J gene TRBJ1-5; 8 bases fit TRBD1. Per the germline V gene, CDR1 is MGHRA and CDR2 is YSYEKL. J gave up 3 bases and V 4 bases, and 5 bases lay outside the gene matches. The CDR3 is 15 residues long. The CDR3 DNA follows: TGCGCCAGCAGCCCTCCGGACAGGGACAATCAGCCCCAGCATTTT. It translates to CASSPPDRDNQPQHF.

The V call is TRBV4-1, the J call TRBJ2-5; 10 bases are a match to TRBD1. In germline, CDR1 is MGHRA, CDR2 YSYEKL. The CDR3 consists of 17 residues. V dropped 0 bases and J dropped 4; count of bases not matched to a gene: 8. CDR3 amino acids: CASSQDKTGGNIETQYF. The CDR3 DNA sequence: TGCGCCAGCAGCCAAGATAAGACAGGGGGCAACATAGAGACCCAGTACTTC.